Sequencing of this T cell receptor beta chain was carried out in a study of T-cell reconstitution after alpha-beta-depleted transplantation in children. Comment on this clonotype: Its antigen remains unknown.

This sample's TCRbeta library carried unique molecular identifier barcodes. Each CDR3 protein is one row after TCRdb ran MiXCR on the PCR reads. The table records over 150,000 distinct CDR3 sequences, roughly 7.1% of them present only once. This CDR3 has 14 amino acids. Unmatched junction bases numbered 5, after V lost 6 bases and J lost 4 bases. CDR1 MDHEN and CDR2 SYDVKM come from the germline V gene. Study-level points and caveats: Reportedly, only several hundred clones from non-depleted graft cells drove alpha-beta T-cell counts at about two months. Newly generated T cells supplied most T-cell counts and diversity one year post-transplant.

The TCR sequence derives from a boy aged 2-9 years with acute lymphoblastic leukemia, due to receive a stem cell transplant. The rearrangement joins TRBV28 to TRBJ1-4, with 7 bases matching TRBD1. The sequences come from PBMCs, collected before TCRalphabeta/CD19-depleted stem cell transplant. In DNA, the CDR3 is TGTGCCAGCAGCTCACAGGGGATTAATGAAAAACTGTTTTTT. Residues: CASSSQGINEKLFF.